This passage covers 19 T cell receptor beta chains from one sample sequenced in a study of blood T cell repertoires in COVID-19. Some clones are missing from TCRdb's copy, which holds only in-frame ones; the method was immunoSEQ multiplex PCR. The sample lists 180,000 or so clones; around nine tenths were seen once. Sequencing was done on a sample of peripheral blood. Receptors originate from a man in his forties or fifties with acute or convalescent COVID-19.

The gene calls are TRBV2 and TRBJ2-7; 9 bases fit TRBD1. After removal of 6 bases from V and 4 bases from J, the junction contained 7 bases not matched to a gene. There are 14 residues in the CDR3. CDR1 and CDR2 (germline): SNHLY, FYNNEI. The CDR3 DNA is TGTGCCAGCAGAGCCGGGACAGGGCTGTACGAGCAGTACTTC. This sequence encodes CASRAGTGLYEQYF.

The chain has TRBV3-1 (or the pseudogene TRBV3-2) and TRBJ2-5, with 9 bases fitting TRBD1. The CDR3 runs 16 residues. V dropped 3 bases and J dropped 5; count of bases not matched to a gene: 10. Looked up from germline, CDR1 is LGHDT and CDR2 is YNNKEL (reference sequence). CDR3 amino acids: CASSQDRGSRGETQYF. DNA for the CDR3: TGTGCCAGCAGCCAGGACAGGGGCTCCCGGGGGGAGACCCAGTACTTC.

The chain uses TRBV6-5 and TRBJ2-7; 7 bases map to TRBD1. Unmatched junction bases numbered 6, after V lost 6 bases and J lost 4 bases. Germline-derived CDR1 and CDR2 are MNHEY and SVGAGI. This CDR3 is 13 amino acids long. The CDR3 DNA reads as TGTGCCAGCAGCCCGGGACAGATATACGAGCAGTACTTC. This codes for CASSPGQIYEQYF.

In its sample, this clone was seen once. The genes are TRBV7-8 and TRBJ1-1, with D possibly being TRBD1 (6 bases). The CDR3 loop spans 11 amino acids. The germline V and J ends were trimmed by 2 bases and 11 bases, with 9 bases remaining between them. Germline lookup yields CDR1 SGHVS and CDR2 FQNEAQ. The CDR3 region has the DNA TGTGCCAGCAGCTTATACAGGGACGCTTTCTTT. Translation: CASSLYRDAFF.

The chain is built from TRBV29-1 and TRBJ2-7; the match to TRBD2 covers 12 bases. Germline values: CDR1 SQVTM, CDR2 ANQGSEA. The CDR3 loop spans 14 amino acids. J was trimmed by 6 bases and V by 6 bases; bases with no gene match: 9. The CDR3 protein is CSVRGLAGGGEQYF. CDR3 coding DNA: TGCAGCGTACGAGGCCTAGCGGGGGGGGGCGAGCAGTACTTC.

This chain joins TRBV2 and TRBJ1-3, with no clear D. The CDR3 has 14 residues. Trimming pared 6 bases from V and 2 bases from J, leaving 11 bases between. Germline CDR1 SNHLY, CDR2 FYNNEI. CDR3 in amino acids: CASRSTGTGNTIYF. Here the CDR3 DNA reads TGTGCCAGCAGGTCGACTGGTACTGGAAACACCATATATTTT.

The V call is TRBV6-6, the J call TRBJ1-6, with TRBD1 matching 8 bases. Germline V gene lookup returns CDR1 MNHNY and CDR2 SVGAGI (reference sequence). The trim removed 2 bases at V and 8 bases at J, leaving 2 bases unmatched. This CDR3 contains 14 residues. The CDR3 loop is CASSYTDRDSPLHF. CDR3 nucleotide sequence: TGTGCCAGCAGTTACACGGACAGGGATTCACCCCTCCACTTT.

This chain uses TRBV3-1 (or the pseudogene TRBV3-2) with TRBJ2-1, with TRBD2 identical over 10 bases. Looked up from germline, CDR1 is LGHDT and CDR2 is YNNKEL (reference sequence). The CDR3 has 17 amino acids. With 3 bases clipped from V and 4 bases from J, the junction kept 9 bases outside the gene matches. CDR3 nucleotide sequence: TGTGCCAGCAGCCAGGGTATAGCGGGGGGCGCGTACAATGAGCAGTTCTTC. Its protein product is CASSQGIAGGAYNEQFF.

The J gene is TRBJ1-2, the V gene TRBV15; 8 bases fit TRBD1. CDR3 size: 17 residues. CDR1 is LNHNV, CDR2 YYDKDF, per germline (reference sequence). With V trimmed by 0 bases and J by 4 bases, 10 bases remained unmatched. The DNA for the CDR3 is TGTGCCACCAGCAGAGACCCCACCCACAGGGGGGTCTATGGCTACACCTTC. This translates into CATSRDPTHRGVYGYTF.

The CDR3 nucleotides read TGTGCCAGCAGTCTCGGACAGGGCGGTAGAAACACTGAAGCTTTCTTT. Translating it yields CASSLGQGGRNTEAFF. V usage is TRBV6-6 and J usage is TRBJ1-1, with 8 bases lining up with TRBD1. Looked up from germline, CDR1 is MNHNY and CDR2 is SVGAGI (reference sequence). The CDR3 covers 16 residues. Losses at the gene ends were 5 bases for V and 2 bases for J; bases not matched to a gene: 10.

The chain has TRBV7-8 and TRBJ1-5; weak D call: TRBD1 (6 bases). CDR1 SGHVS and CDR2 FQNEAQ come from the germline V gene. CDR3 length equals 17 residues. The germline V and J ends were trimmed by 8 bases and 2 bases, with 22 bases remaining between them. CDR3: CASPKKQGRIRNQPQHF. The DNA of the CDR3 is TGTGCCAGCCCGAAAAAACAGGGACGTATTCGCAATCAGCCCCAGCATTTT. The variable domain in full, with the rest retrieved from reference TRBV7-8 and TRBJ1-5, is GAGVSQSPRYKVAKRGQDVALRCDPISGHVSLFWYQQALGQGPEFLTYFQNEAQLDKSGLPSDRFFAERPEGSVSTLKIQRTQQEDSAVYLCASPKKQGRIRNQPQHFGDGTRLSIL.

The chain combines TRBV11-2 with TRBJ2-7; D is perhaps TRBD1 (6 bases). The CDR3 is 13 amino acids. CDR1 and CDR2 (germline): SGHAT, FQNNGV. V lost 8 bases and J lost 3, with 14 bases in between. CDR3 sequence (DNA): TGTGCCAGCGGACGGCCAGGGGTCTACGAGCAGTACTTC. It encodes CASGRPGVYEQYF.

V gene TRBV6-5 combines with J gene TRBJ1-2, with D maybe TRBD1 (6 bases). CDR3 size: 16 residues. The germline V gene has CDR1 MNHEY and CDR2 SVGAGI. V dropped 0 bases and J dropped 4 bases, with 15 bases sitting between them. This CDR3 is CASSYSMDSVVYGYTF. The DNA of the CDR3 is TGTGCCAGCAGTTACTCGATGGACAGCGTGGTCTATGGCTACACCTTC.

This clone appeared a single time. The chain joins TRBV12-5 to TRBJ2-7; 9 positions match TRBD1. Looked up from germline, CDR1 is LGHNT and CDR2 is FRNRAP. The CDR3 has 15 amino acids. Losses at the gene ends were 3 bases for V and 0 bases for J; bases not matched to a gene: 3. This CDR3 is CASGLPTGGSYEQYF. Here the CDR3 DNA reads TGTGCTAGTGGTTTACCGACAGGGGGCTCCTACGAGCAGTACTTC.

V and J are TRBV5-4 and TRBJ1-5; D may be TRBD1 (5 bases). V gave up 4 bases and J gave up 5 bases, with 25 bases separating them. The CDR3 is 18 residues long. Germline-derived CDR1 and CDR2 are SGHNT and YYREEE (reference sequence). CDR3 nucleotide sequence: TGTGCCAGCAGCCCGGCGCCAGGGTATTATCGTGGGGATCAGCCCCAGCATTTT. Residues: CASSPAPGYYRGDQPQHF.

The count of this clone is one. This chain joins TRBV6-1 and TRBJ2-2, with TRBD1 as a possible D gene (5 bases). The CDR3 contains 15 residues. Germline assignment: CDR1 MNHNS and CDR2 SASEGT. Trimming stripped 2 bases from V and 2 bases from J, with 9 bases between. Here the CDR3 DNA reads TGTGCCAGCAGTGAAAGGCAGGGTAACACCGGGGAGCTGTTTTTT. This translates into CASSERQGNTGELFF.

The chain carries TRBV19 and TRBJ1-1; D not resolved. The CDR3 contains 14 residues. Trimming took 8 bases from V and 3 from J, leaving 16 bases between them. Looked up from germline, CDR1 is LNHDA and CDR2 is SQIVND (reference sequence). CDR3 protein: CASHFVSTDTEAFF. The CDR3 DNA reads as TGTGCCAGTCACTTCGTCTCAACGGACACTGAAGCTTTCTTT.

The chain combines TRBV5-1 with TRBJ1-2; tentative D call: TRBD1 (6 bases). Germline lookup yields CDR1 SGHRS and CDR2 YFSETQ. CDR3 size: 13 residues. With 2 bases removed from V and 6 bases from J, the gap between germline ends came to 11 bases. The CDR3 reads CASSFGQLDGYTF. The CDR3 region has the DNA TGCGCCAGCAGCTTCGGACAGTTAGATGGCTACACCTTC.

This chain uses TRBV30 with TRBJ2-5, with TRBD2 as a possible D gene (6 bases). The germline gives CDR1 GTSNPN, CDR2 SVGIG (reference sequence). V lost 0 bases to trimming and J lost 2 bases, with 7 bases between them. The CDR3 runs to 13 residues. The CDR3 nucleotides read TGTGCCTGGAGTGTGGGACTTCAAGAGACCCAGTACTTC. It yields the protein CAWSVGLQETQYF.